This T cell receptor (beta chain) was identified during a study of metastatic and nonmetastatic thyroid tumors. No treatment had been given to any patient before thyroid surgery. This clone was found many times. TCRdb ran MiXCR on the PCR reads. The sample lists tens of thousands of clones; 17% were seen once. This receptor was identified in a female donor with papillary thyroid cancer or a benign thyroid nodule (not recorded which). Some clones in this sample may be carry-over from other donors' samples. The sequencing input was tumor tissue.

For the CDR3, the DNA is TGTGCCTGGAGTGGGGGTTGGGGAAACACTGAAGCTTTCTTT. It encodes CAWSGGWGNTEAFF. V gene TRBV30 combines with J gene TRBJ1-1; D not certain. CDR1 is GTSNPN, CDR2 SVGIG, per germline (reference sequence). CDR3 length: 14 residues. Trimming shortened V by 1 base and J by 2 bases, and 11 bases separated the two germline ends.